These 12 T cell receptor delta chains were sequenced from one sample in a study of γδ T cells in repeated Plasmodium falciparum infection. TCRdb re-called the multiplex PCR reads via CATT. This table holds some 100,000 delta-chain clones, under 1.5% found once. Bulk repertoires came from Vgamma9/Vdelta2+ or Vdelta2-negative gammadelta T cells flow-sorted from PBMC. Material: gamma-delta T cells from blood. The receptors were gathered from a pool of human donors (malaria-infected and uninfected, not separated).

Worth noting for this clone: TCRdb attributes to this sequence the protein of a much larger clone, which differs from the DNA translation at residue 14; a read error is likely, and the protein displayed is translated from the DNA. The V segment is TRDV1, and no J call was made; the table's D call, TRDD3, has no DNA check behind it. The CDR3 is 16 amino acids. The germline V gene encodes CDR1 TSWWSYY and CDR2 QGS. CDR3 coding DNA: TGTGCTCTTGGGGAACCCTACTGGGGGATACGAGGTAAACCCATCTTT. Encoded protein: CALGEPYWGIRGKPIF.

Concerning this clone itself: TCRdb's entry gives the protein of a much larger clone, which mismatches this DNA's translation at residue 13, likely from a read error; the protein reported here is translated from the DNA. Here the V gene is TRDV1, but the J gene went uncalled. The CDR3 is 15 residues long. Germline CDR1 reads TSWWSYY; CDR2 reads QGS. CDR3 DNA: TGTGCTCTTGGGAGCAACTCTCTCTTGACAGCACAACCCTTCTTT. Protein product: CALGSNSLLTAQPFF.

This clone turned up a few times. TCRdb records a much larger clone's protein for this DNA, with a difference at residue 13 that likely arises from a read error; the protein given is the translation of the DNA. V and J are TRDV2 and TRDJ1; 8 bases are shared with TRDD3. Assignment of the J gene here rests on matching the DNA to germline, because TCRdb gives none. The CDR3 sequence is 17 residues long. Germline lookup yields CDR1 GEAIGNYY and CDR2 EKD. The CDR3 region is CACDTVSGIRNTNKLIF. In nucleotides, the CDR3 is TGTGCCTGTGACACCGTCTCCGGGATACGAAACACCAATAAACTCATCTTT.

Of note for this clone: A read error is the likely source, as a far larger clone sits one nucleotide away. This sample also contains other DNA sequences that code for the same CDR3. The chain combines TRDV1 with TRDJ1; D is ambiguous. The J gene, left out of TCRdb, was set here by checking the DNA against germline. There are 27 residues in the CDR3. From germline, CDR1 is TSWWSYY and CDR2 QGS. The DNA of the CDR3 is TGTGCTCTTGGGGAAATATCGATCTTCTTCGTTCGTGGTCAGACCTGGTCCGGTTCGAAACACACTGATAAACTCATCTTT. It encodes CALGEISIFFVRGQTWSGSKHTDKLIF.

This clone was found a few times. A read error likely explains this, since a far larger clone differs by one base. The sample contains more than one DNA sequence encoding this CDR3. This chain joins TRDV3 and TRDJ1; D is possibly TRDD2 (7 bases). This CDR3 is 19 amino acids long. Looked up from germline, CDR1 is TVYSNPD and CDR2 is GDNSRS (reference sequence). For the CDR3, the DNA is TGTGCCTTCCCCCTTCCTTTTGCGGGGGAAACTCCTTACACCGATAAGCTCATCTTT. Encoded protein: CAFPLPFAGETPYTDKLIF.

A note on this clone: TCRdb's entry gives the protein of a much larger clone, which mismatches this DNA's translation at residue 6, likely from a read error; the protein reported here is translated from the DNA. The chain has TRDV1 and TRDJ1; D is possibly TRDD3 (5 bases). The J gene, left out of TCRdb, was set here by checking the DNA against germline. From germline, CDR1 is TSWWSYY and CDR2 QGS. This CDR3 region has 20 residues. V dropped 6 bases and J dropped 3 bases, with 32 bases sitting between them. CDR3 region: CALGEGLYWGASLLPDKLIF. CDR3 in DNA: TGTGCTCTTGGTGAAGGACTATATTGGGGCGCGTCTCTCTTGCCCGATAAACTCATCTTT.

Details on this clone: TCRdb assigns this DNA the protein of a much larger clone, which departs from its translation at residue 10; this likely reflects a read error, and the protein shown comes from translating the DNA. The rearrangement joins TRDV1 to TRDJ1; D remains ambiguous. The J gene is not listed in TCRdb, so it was assigned here from a DNA match to germline. The ends were cut back, 0 bases at V and 8 bases at J, with 19 bases in the middle. Germline CDR1 reads TSWWSYY; CDR2 reads QGS. This CDR3 has 16 residues. The CDR3 coding sequence is TGTGCTCTTGGGGAACTGCTGATTTCCCGAGCGGGGAAACTCATCTTT. It encodes CALGELLISRAGKLIF.

This clone was observed a handful of times. This is likely an artifact of a read error, given a far larger clone one base away. Other DNA variants within this sample encode the same CDR3. V is TRDV2 and J is TRDJ1; 9 nucleotides match TRDD3. No J gene is reported in TCRdb; it was inferred here by comparing the DNA with germline. From germline, CDR1 is GEAIGNYY and CDR2 EKD. There are 15 residues in the CDR3. J gave up 3 bases and V 4 bases, and 8 bases lay outside the gene matches. The CDR3 sequence: CACDLLGDFADKLIF. The CDR3 bases are TGTGCCTGTGATTTGCTGGGGGATTTCGCCGATAAACTCATCTTT.

To note about this clone: TCRdb records a much larger clone's protein for this DNA, with a difference at residue 7 that likely arises from a read error; the protein given is the translation of the DNA. CDR3 protein: CALGESDSGILSDKLIF. The CDR3 bases are TGTGCTCTTGGGGAATCAGACTCTGGGATCCTTTCCGATAAACTCATCTTT. The chain carries TRDV1 and TRDJ1; a possible D gene is TRDD3 (5 bases). No J gene was available from TCRdb, and it was assigned here by a germline match of the DNA. CDR1 is TSWWSYY, CDR2 QGS, per germline. V lost 2 bases and J 3 bases, leaving 19 bases between the germline ends. This CDR3 spans 17 amino acids.

Comment on this clone: TCRdb's protein, taken from a much larger clone, differs from this DNA's translation at residue 6, likely owing to a read error; the protein displayed comes from the DNA. The chain is built from TRDV2 and TRDJ1, with TRDD3 identical over 11 bases. The J gene, left out of TCRdb, was set here by checking the DNA against germline. CDR1 and CDR2 from the germline V gene are GEAIGNYY and EKD. V lost 0 bases to trimming and J lost 1 base; unmatched junction nucleotides: 3. This CDR3 contains 16 residues. Here the CDR3 reads CACDTRLGDSTDKLIF. In nucleotides, the CDR3 is TGTGCCTGTGACACCAGACTGGGGGATAGCACCGATAAACTCATCTTT.

With respect to this clone: TCRdb records a much larger clone's protein for this DNA, with a difference at residue 22 that likely arises from a read error; the protein given is the translation of the DNA. The CDR3 nucleotides are TGTGCCTGTGACACCGGGGGGGCCCGATACTTCGACCGGGGGATACGGTACACCGATAAACTCACCTTT. Its translation: CACDTGGARYFDRGIRYTDKLTF. The V gene is TRDV2, but the J gene lacks a call; TRDD3, as called in the table, went unchecked against the DNA. The CDR3 runs 23 residues. Germline lookup yields CDR1 GEAIGNYY and CDR2 EKD.

Concerning this clone itself: TCRdb's entry gives the protein of a much larger clone, which mismatches this DNA's translation at residue 18, likely from a read error; the protein reported here is translated from the DNA. The chain carries TRDV1 and TRDJ1; 9 nucleotides line up with TRDD3. TCRdb records no J gene; here it was assigned by comparing the DNA to germline. Trimming cost V 3 bases and J 0 bases; bases outside gene matches: 29. There are 24 residues in the CDR3. CDR1 is TSWWSYY, CDR2 QGS, per germline. The CDR3 sequence: CALGDHLVLALGEMVWAHTDKLIF. For the CDR3, the DNA is TGTGCTCTTGGGGACCACTTAGTCCTTGCACTGGGGGAAATGGTGTGGGCACACACCGATAAACTCATCTTT.